Sequencing of this T cell receptor beta chain was carried out in a study of STAT5B mutations in CD4+ large granular lymphocyte leukemia. Data came from immunoSEQ multiplex PCR; TCRdb stores just in-frame clones and leaves some out. The table has some 51,000 clones, about 80% seen once. Findings and caveats of the study: Patient CD4-sorted repertoires looked more clonal than healthy CD4+ repertoires, even without putative leukemic clones. 8/27 top patient clones versus 2/35 control clones were TRBV06-family.

This CDR3 contains 15 residues. Germline V gives CDR1 MDHEN, CDR2 SYDVKM. Trimming removed 6 bases from V and 4 bases from J; junction bases left unmatched: 7. Control samples were healthy donors' buffy coats. Notes on this clone: Its antigen is still unknown.

The source material was CD4+ T cells from blood buffy coats. The rearrangement links TRBV28 to TRBJ1-4, with 8 bases identical to TRBD1. The TCR was taken from a human donor in good health. The CDR3, as DNA: TGTGCCAGCAGCACCAGGGACAGGAGTAATGAAAAACTGTTTTTT. It encodes CASSTRDRSNEKLFF.